The 10 T cell receptor beta chains listed next were all sequenced from one sample in a study of neoadjuvant anti-PD-1 for oral cavity cancer. Profiled with immunoSEQ multiplex PCR; TCRdb holds only in-frame clones, not every one. The sample has fewer than 20,000 clones; about 64% are singletons. The sequencing here drew on PBMCs, taken before nivolumab (anti-PD-1) treatment. The receptors derive from a person aged 40-85 years with oral cavity squamous cell carcinoma.

The J gene is TRBJ2-1, the V gene TRBV6-1, with a tentative D call TRBD1 (5 bases). V shed 2 bases and J shed 9 bases, with 8 bases lying between them. The CDR3 covers 12 residues. CDR1 MNHNS and CDR2 SASEGT come from the germline V gene. The CDR3 region is CASSERGGEQFF. The CDR3 nucleotides are TGTGCCAGCAGTGAAAGGGGTGGTGAGCAGTTCTTC.

J is TRBJ2-7 and V is TRBV7-2, with D possibly being TRBD2 (6 bases). This CDR3 comprises 14 residues. V dropped 3 bases and J dropped 6 bases, with 15 bases sitting between them. Germline values: CDR1 SGHTA, CDR2 FQGNSA. The CDR3 loop is CASSFSGALGEQYF. The CDR3 DNA follows: TGTGCCAGCAGCTTCTCGGGAGCCCTTGGCGAGCAGTACTTC.

The chain couples TRBV4-2 to TRBJ2-2; D is unclear. Deletions cut 4 bases from V and 6 bases from J, with 12 bases between. Germline CDR1 is LGHNA and CDR2 is YNFKEQ. The CDR3 contains 14 residues. The chain's CDR3 is CASSLSSVAGELFF. The CDR3 DNA reads TGTGCCAGCAGCCTCTCTAGTGTGGCCGGGGAGCTGTTTTTT.

The rearrangement links TRBV5-1 to TRBJ1-1; 7 bases map to TRBD1. This CDR3 has 14 residues. V lost 0 bases and J lost 4; bases outside the gene matches: 3. Germline CDR1 reads SGHRS; CDR2 reads YFSETQ. The DNA of the CDR3 is TGCGCCAGCAGCTTGGACAGGGGTAGCACTGAAGCTTTCTTT. Translated: CASSLDRGSTEAFF.

The chain combines TRBV6-5 with TRBJ1-5; 7 positions match TRBD1. This CDR3 has 14 amino acids. The V gene end was trimmed by 6 bases and the J gene end by 2 bases; junction bases not matched to a gene: 4. CDR1 is MNHEY, CDR2 SVGAGI, per germline. The CDR3 is CASSRDRGNQPQHF. The CDR3, as DNA: TGTGCCAGCAGCCGCGACAGGGGCAATCAGCCCCAGCATTTT.

In this sample, this clone turned up a few times. This chain connects TRBV27 to TRBJ2-1; tentatively, D is TRBD1 (6 bases). Germline V gene lookup returns CDR1 MNHEY and CDR2 SMNVEV (reference sequence). The CDR3 runs to 14 residues. Trimming stripped 2 bases from V and 4 bases from J, with 9 bases between. The CDR3 protein is CASSLGDIYNEQFF. The CDR3 nucleotides read TGTGCCAGCAGTTTAGGGGACATATACAATGAGCAGTTCTTC.

This chain joins TRBV11-1 and TRBJ2-3; 8 bases align to TRBD2. Germline V gene data show CDR1 as SGHAT and CDR2 as FQDESV (reference sequence). The V and J ends lost 6 bases and 0 bases, in that order; junction bases with no gene match: 8. This CDR3 region has 16 residues. CDR3 DNA: TGTGCCAGCAGTCTCTTAGCGGGGCATAGCACAGATACGCAGTATTTT. Protein sequence: CASSLLAGHSTDTQYF.

This clone has a handful of counts. The CDR3 loop is CAISDRQGTDTQYF. The CDR3 nucleotides read TGTGCCATCAGTGATCGACAGGGCACAGATACGCAGTATTTT. The chain combines TRBV10-3 with TRBJ2-3; a weak D match, TRBD1 (6 bases). Germline V gene sequence: CDR1 ENHRY, CDR2 SYGVKD. The germline V and J ends were trimmed by 3 bases and 1 base, with 8 bases remaining between them. The length of the CDR3 is 14 residues.

The rearrangement joins TRBV2 to TRBJ2-3, with 8 bases matching TRBD2. Trimming at V came to 6 bases and at J to 2 bases, leaving 7 bases not matched to a gene. This CDR3 is 15 amino acids long. The germline V gene has CDR1 SNHLY and CDR2 FYNNEI. The CDR3 loop is CASRRLAGPTDTQYF. For the CDR3, the DNA is TGTGCCAGCAGAAGATTAGCGGGACCCACAGATACGCAGTATTTT. The full variable domain, with the rest looked up from reference TRBV2 and TRBJ2-3, is EPEVTQTPSHQVTQMGQEVILRCVPISNHLYFYWYRQILGQKVEFLVSFYNNEISEKSEIFDDQFSVERPDGSNFTLKIRSTKLEDSAMYFCASRRLAGPTDTQYFGPGTRLTVL.

This clone was seen only a few times. The gene calls are TRBV5-1 and TRBJ2-2; 9 bases map to TRBD2. Germline trimming cut 7 bases from V and 5 bases from J; bases unmatched to any gene: 12. Germline-derived CDR1 and CDR2 are SGHRS and YFSETQ. The CDR3 totals 16 residues. In DNA form, the CDR3 reads TGCGCCAGCCGCCTAGGGGTAGCGGGAGCTACCGGGGAGCTGTTTTTT. It specifies CASRLGVAGATGELFF.